This passage covers 5 T cell receptor beta chains from one sample sequenced in a study of blood T cell repertoires in COVID-19. Assay: immunoSEQ multiplex PCR; the TCRdb copy retains only in-frame clones and omits some. The sample consists of some 200,000 clones, roughly 80% of them appearing once. Specimen: peripheral blood. The receptors stem from a woman aged 80 or over with COVID-19, enrolled during active disease.

The chain links TRBV18 to TRBJ2-3, with TRBD1 matching over 7 bases. Germline CDR1 is KGHSH and CDR2 is LQKENI. The CDR3 spans 14 residues. After removal of 3 bases from V and 3 bases from J, the junction contained 3 bases not matched to a gene. CDR3 region: CASSPKGATDTQYF. Here the CDR3 DNA reads TGTGCCAGCTCACCCAAGGGGGCGACAGATACGCAGTATTTT.

The chain combines TRBV6-5 with TRBJ1-1; D not resolved. The germline V gene has CDR1 MNHEY and CDR2 SVGAGI. Trimming removed 4 bases from V and 5 bases from J, with 8 bases in between. The CDR3 runs to 12 residues. CDR3 residues: CASSSPGTEAFF. The CDR3 DNA follows: TGTGCCAGCAGTTCCCCGGGGACTGAAGCTTTCTTT.

This clone was counted a single time. The CDR3 DNA reads as TGTGCCAGCAGCTTACGGACAGGGCTCGAGCAGTACTTC. Its protein product is CASSLRTGLEQYF. This chain uses TRBV11-2 with TRBJ2-7; 8 bases line up with TRBD1. CDR3 length equals 13 residues. Germline V gene sequence: CDR1 SGHAT, CDR2 FQNNGV. The V gene end was trimmed by 2 bases and the J gene end by 6 bases; junction bases not matched to a gene: 3.

V usage is TRBV20-1 and J usage is TRBJ1-4; D may be TRBD1 (5 bases). The CDR3 loop spans 13 amino acids. Germline-derived CDR1 and CDR2 are DFQATT and SNEGSKA (reference sequence). With 3 bases removed from V and 5 bases from J, the gap between germline ends came to 10 bases. The CDR3 region has the DNA TGCAGTGCTAGTGGGGGGGGAAATGAAAAACTGTTTTTT. As protein: CSASGGGNEKLFF.

The chain employs TRBV6-5 and TRBJ1-2; tentatively, D is TRBD1 (5 bases). V shed 10 bases and J shed 6 bases, with 15 bases lying between them. CDR3 length: 12 residues. Germline V CDR1 and CDR2: MNHEY, SVGAGI. The CDR3 region is CATGRGGNGYTF. The CDR3 DNA reads as TGTGCCACCGGGAGGGGAGGGAATGGCTACACCTTC.